This T cell receptor (beta chain) was sequenced during a study of regulatory T cells in long-lasting Graves disease. Study results and caveats: Newly diagnosed Graves' patients exceeded persistent ones in TCR diversity. Repertoires from persistent disease leaned toward TRBV28, TRBJ1-2 and TRBJ2-5.

Time point reported: newly diagnosed GD, antithyroid drugs for less than 3 months. The TCR library used RNA extracted from PBMCs. In germline, CDR1 is LNHDA, CDR2 SQIVND (reference sequence). This CDR3 spans 17 amino acids. With V trimmed by 4 bases and J by 0 bases, 11 bases remained unmatched. In its sample, this clonotype was seen many times. Its antigen is as yet unknown. Libraries of TCR beta came from iRepertoire HTBI primers plus Arm-PCR of CDR3 regions. MiXCR, run by TCRdb on the multiplex PCR reads, gives a single entry per CDR3 protein. Of about 500,000 distinct CDR3 sequences detected, around 11% appear once; the ten largest clones hold roughly 9.3%. The data also belong to a second study, concerning T cells in Graves' hyperthyroidism and ophthalmopathy.

This TCR derives from a woman in her thirties with Graves disease. The source material was peripheral blood mononuclear cells (PBMCs), sampled at new diagnosis, from a patient treated with antithyroid drugs. The genes are TRBV19 and TRBJ1-1; 7 bases line up with TRBD1. DNA for the CDR3: TGTGCCAGTAGTAAGTATTACGGGACAGCCATGAACACTGAAGCTTTCTTT. Residues: CASSKYYGTAMNTEAFF.